This T cell receptor beta chain derives from a study of T cells in Graves' hyperthyroidism and ophthalmopathy. Findings and caveats of the study: Among thyroid clonotypes expanded above 0.001, most also appeared in blood.

Germline V gene sequence: CDR1 LGHDT, CDR2 YNNKEL (reference sequence). V dropped 5 bases and J dropped 5 bases, with 16 bases sitting between them. The CDR3 covers 15 residues. A few counts support this clonotype. The antigen is not known. RNA transcripts gave rise to amplified TCR beta CDR3 regions. HTBI primers were employed in a first-round RT-PCR of the TCR CDR3. TCRdb re-analysed the multiplex PCR reads in MiXCR, keeping a single row per CDR3 protein. The data hold about half a million distinct CDR3 sequences, with 15% to 20% observed a single time. The origin of this receptor is a man in his forties or fifties with Graves' ophthalmopathy. The J gene is TRBJ2-1, the V gene TRBV3-1, with a tentative D call TRBD2 (6 bases). The sequencing input was blood. This chain's CDR3 is CASSYKVGLNNEQFF. In DNA form, the CDR3 reads TGTGCCAGCAGCTATAAGGTCGGACTAAACAATGAGCAGTTCTTC.